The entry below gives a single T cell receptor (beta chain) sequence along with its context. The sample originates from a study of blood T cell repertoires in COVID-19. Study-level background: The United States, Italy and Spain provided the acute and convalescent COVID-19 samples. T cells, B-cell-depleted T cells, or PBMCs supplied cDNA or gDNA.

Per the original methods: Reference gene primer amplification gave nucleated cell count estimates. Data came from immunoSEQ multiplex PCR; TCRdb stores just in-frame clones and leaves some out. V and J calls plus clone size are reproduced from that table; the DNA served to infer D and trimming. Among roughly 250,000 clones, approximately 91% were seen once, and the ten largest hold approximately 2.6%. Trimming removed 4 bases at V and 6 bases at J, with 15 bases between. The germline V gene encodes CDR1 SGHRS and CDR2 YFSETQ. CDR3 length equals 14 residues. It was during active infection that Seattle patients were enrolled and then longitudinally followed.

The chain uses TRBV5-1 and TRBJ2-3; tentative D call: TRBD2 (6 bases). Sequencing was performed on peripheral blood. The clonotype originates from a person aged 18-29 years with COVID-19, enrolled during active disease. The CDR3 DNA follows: TGCGCCAGCAGCCTGGGGGGAGCCACGGATACGCAGTATTTT. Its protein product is CASSLGGATDTQYF.